The rows below give T cell receptor beta chains drawn from one sample of a study of CD8 T cells in ankylosing spondylitis. TCRdb reanalysed the 5' RACE reads using MiXCR and keeps one entry per CDR3 protein. The table records some 450,000 distinct CDR3 sequences, more than 15% of them present only once. The sample consisted of blood, either unsorted or a sorted T cell fraction (not recorded which). These receptors were obtained from a male donor with ankylosing spondylitis. Each CDR3 is given with its conserved first and last residue. The order of the fields is CDR3 DNA, CDR3 protein, J gene, clone size, V gene, D gene. D genes are given only for firm matches. Expanded clones get a size class; other rows say once, few or many, or leave the size out.

CDR3 DNA: TGTGCCACCAGCAGAGATGTCCCTGGCCCAGATACGCAGTATTTT
CDR3 protein: CATSRDVPGPDTQYF
J gene: TRBJ2-3
clone size: many
V gene: TRBV15
D gene: -

CDR3 DNA: TGTGCCACCAGATCGAGACAGGGGCCCTACGAGCAGTACTTC
CDR3 protein: CATRSRQGPYEQYF
J gene: TRBJ2-7
clone size: few
V gene: TRBV15
D gene: TRBD1

CDR3 DNA: TGTGCCATCAAAGGACAGCAGGGTTCCTATAATTCACCCTTCCACTTT
CDR3 protein: CAIKGQQGSYNSPFHF
J gene: TRBJ1-6
clone size: -
V gene: TRBV10-3
D gene: -

CDR3 DNA: TGCAGTGCTAAGCGGGGGGCCGGCCGCGTGAACACTGAAGCTTTCTTT
CDR3 protein: CSAKRGAGRVNTEAFF
J gene: TRBJ1-1
clone size: few
V gene: TRBV20-1
D gene: -

CDR3 DNA: TGTGCCAGCAGCCAAGAGATAACAGGGGGCAACTACTACGAGCAGTACTTC
CDR3 protein: CASSQEITGGNYYEQYF
J gene: TRBJ2-7
clone size: few
V gene: TRBV4-2
D gene: TRBD1

CDR3 DNA: TGTGCGTCAGACTCGGGGCCCTACAATGAGCAGTTCTTC
CDR3 protein: CASDSGPYNEQFF
J gene: TRBJ2-1
clone size: few
V gene: TRBV6-2/TRBV6-3
D gene: -

CDR3 DNA: TGTGCCAGCAGCCTAGTGGACAGGTCCGGGTTAGCTTTCTTT
CDR3 protein: CASSLVDRSGLAFF
J gene: TRBJ1-1
clone size: -
V gene: TRBV12-3/TRBV12-4
D gene: TRBD1

CDR3 DNA: TGTGCCAGCAGCGATTTCCTGGCCGAAGCTTTCTTT
CDR3 protein: CASSDFLAEAFF
J gene: TRBJ1-1
clone size: few
V gene: TRBV3-1
D gene: -

CDR3 DNA: TGCAGTGCTGGGGAGGGGGGGAGATTGAACACTGAAGCTTTCTTT
CDR3 protein: CSAGEGGRLNTEAFF
J gene: TRBJ1-1
clone size: many
V gene: TRBV20-1
D gene: -

CDR3 DNA: TGTGCCAGCAGCTTAGTACTGAAGAACACTGAAGCTTTCTTT
CDR3 protein: CASSLVLKNTEAFF
J gene: TRBJ1-1
clone size: few
V gene: TRBV7-2
D gene: -

CDR3 DNA: TGCGCCAGCAGCTTGGAGCGGGGGGTCACAGATACGCAGTATTTT
CDR3 protein: CASSLERGVTDTQYF
J gene: TRBJ2-3
clone size: few
V gene: TRBV5-1
D gene: TRBD2

CDR3 DNA: TGCAGTGCTACCGGGACTACGGGTTACAATGAGCAGTTCTTC
CDR3 protein: CSATGTTGYNEQFF
J gene: TRBJ2-1
clone size: -
V gene: TRBV20-1
D gene: TRBD2

CDR3 DNA: TGTGCCAGCAGCTACAGGGTGACCGGGGCCAACGTCCTGACTTTC
CDR3 protein: CASSYRVTGANVLTF
J gene: TRBJ2-6
clone size: -
V gene: TRBV11-1
D gene: -

CDR3 DNA: TGCGCCAGCAGCTACCATCCAGGTCGCGGGTCCTACAATGAGCAGTTCTTC
CDR3 protein: CASSYHPGRGSYNEQFF
J gene: TRBJ2-1
clone size: -
V gene: TRBV5-1
D gene: -

CDR3 DNA: TGTGCCAGCAGAGCTCCGGGACAGACCTACGAGCAGTACTTC
CDR3 protein: CASRAPGQTYEQYF
J gene: TRBJ2-7
clone size: -
V gene: TRBV12-3/TRBV12-4
D gene: TRBD1

CDR3 DNA: TGTGCCAGCTCAACTAGCGGGGCCCACCAAGAGACCCAGTACTTC
CDR3 protein: CASSTSGAHQETQYF
J gene: TRBJ2-5
clone size: -
V gene: TRBV18
D gene: TRBD2

CDR3 DNA: TGTGCCAGCAGCCCATCTCCGGGACAGGGCTACACTGAAGCTTTCTTT
CDR3 protein: CASSPSPGQGYTEAFF
J gene: TRBJ1-1
clone size: few
V gene: TRBV3-1
D gene: TRBD1

CDR3 DNA: TGTGCCAGCAGTTACTCGTATCGCTATGACGGCTACACCTTC
CDR3 protein: CASSYSYRYDGYTF
J gene: TRBJ1-2
clone size: few
V gene: TRBV6-5
D gene: -

CDR3 DNA: TGTGCCAGCGGAGGGTCGGGACTTCGTAATTCACCCCTCCACTTT
CDR3 protein: CASGGSGLRNSPLHF
J gene: TRBJ1-6
clone size: -
V gene: TRBV6-2/TRBV6-3
D gene: -

CDR3 DNA: TGTGCCAGCAGCTTGGGGGGTGGATTCTCAGATACGCAGTATTTT
CDR3 protein: CASSLGGGFSDTQYF
J gene: TRBJ2-3
clone size: -
V gene: TRBV5-4
D gene: -

CDR3 DNA: TGTGCCATCAGCGCGGGGACGGACAACACTGAAGCTTTCTTT
CDR3 protein: CAISAGTDNTEAFF
J gene: TRBJ1-1
clone size: few
V gene: TRBV10-3
D gene: -

CDR3 DNA: TGCAGTGCTAGAGATGTGGGCAGGGGTGCGGCTGGCTACACCTTC
CDR3 protein: CSARDVGRGAAGYTF
J gene: TRBJ1-2
clone size: -
V gene: TRBV20-1
D gene: -

CDR3 DNA: TGTGCCAGCATGAGGACAGGGGGCCTTGAAGCTTTCTTT
CDR3 protein: CASMRTGGLEAFF
J gene: TRBJ1-1
clone size: once
V gene: TRBV6-6
D gene: TRBD1

CDR3 DNA: TGTGCCAGCAGGAGGACAGGGGGCCCAGATACGCAGTATTTT
CDR3 protein: CASRRTGGPDTQYF
J gene: TRBJ2-3
clone size: -
V gene: TRBV3-1
D gene: TRBD1

CDR3 DNA: TGCAGTGCTCGGTGGCTAGCGGGGGGGCCTGGGACCCAGTACTTC
CDR3 protein: CSARWLAGGPGTQYF
J gene: TRBJ2-5
clone size: -
V gene: TRBV20-1
D gene: TRBD2

CDR3 DNA: TGCAGTGCGATGGGGTGGGACAGTAACCGTCCGTTGAATACGCAGTATTTT
CDR3 protein: CSAMGWDSNRPLNTQYF
J gene: TRBJ2-3
clone size: -
V gene: TRBV20-1
D gene: TRBD1

CDR3 DNA: TGCGCCAGCAATCCAACCGGGTCCAGCACCTACGAGCAGTACTTC
CDR3 protein: CASNPTGSSTYEQYF
J gene: TRBJ2-7
clone size: -
V gene: TRBV5-1
D gene: -

CDR3 DNA: TGTGCCAGCAGCTTAGATTTAGTTGGATGGACAGGGGACACCGGGGAGCTGTTTTTT
CDR3 protein: CASSLDLVGWTGDTGELFF
J gene: TRBJ2-2
clone size: few
V gene: TRBV11-2
D gene: TRBD1

CDR3 DNA: TGTGCCAGCAGTCCGCAGAGCAGCACAGATACGCAGTATTTT
CDR3 protein: CASSPQSSTDTQYF
J gene: TRBJ2-3
clone size: -
V gene: TRBV5-5
D gene: -

CDR3 DNA: TGTGCCAGCCATCTGTTTGGGAGAAACAATGAGCAGTTCTTC
CDR3 protein: CASHLFGRNNEQFF
J gene: TRBJ2-1
clone size: few
V gene: TRBV7-9
D gene: -

CDR3 DNA: TGTGCCAGCAGTTACTCGATCGGTGCAGGGATCTACGAGCAGTACTTC
CDR3 protein: CASSYSIGAGIYEQYF
J gene: TRBJ2-7
clone size: few
V gene: TRBV6-5
D gene: -

CDR3 DNA: TGTGCCATCAGTGAGTCGAGGGCTGAGCAGTTCTTC
CDR3 protein: CAISESRAEQFF
J gene: TRBJ2-1
clone size: -
V gene: TRBV10-3
D gene: -

CDR3 DNA: TGTGCCAGCAGTTCCCCACGGAGCACTAATGAAAAACTGTTTTTT
CDR3 protein: CASSSPRSTNEKLFF
J gene: TRBJ1-4
clone size: -
V gene: TRBV12-3/TRBV12-4
D gene: -

CDR3 DNA: TGCGCCGGCAACTCCCGGACAGGGTTAGACGAGCAGTACTTC
CDR3 protein: CAGNSRTGLDEQYF
J gene: TRBJ2-7
clone size: -
V gene: TRBV5-1
D gene: TRBD1

CDR3 DNA: TGTGCCAGCAGTTTAACGGGGTGGGGACAACCTCTCCAGGGAGCTGGGGCCAACGTCCTGACTTTC
CDR3 protein: CASSLTGWGQPLQGAGANVLTF
J gene: TRBJ2-6
clone size: -
V gene: TRBV12-3/TRBV12-4
D gene: -

CDR3 DNA: TGTGCCAAAGCCCCTCCGGGACAGAGAATGAACACTGAAGCTTTCTTT
CDR3 protein: CAKAPPGQRMNTEAFF
J gene: TRBJ1-1
clone size: few
V gene: TRBV9
D gene: TRBD1

CDR3 DNA: TGCAGTGCTAGAGTGAAGGGCGGGAATCGCTACAATGAGCAGTTCTTC
CDR3 protein: CSARVKGGNRYNEQFF
J gene: TRBJ2-1
clone size: few
V gene: TRBV20-1
D gene: -

CDR3 DNA: TGCGCCAGCAGCGGACCACTGAGCACAGATACGCAGTATTTT
CDR3 protein: CASSGPLSTDTQYF
J gene: TRBJ2-3
clone size: few
V gene: TRBV5-1
D gene: -

CDR3 DNA: TGTGCCAGCAGCTTGTTAGGTTCGGGGGGGGCTGGTGAGCAGTTCTTC
CDR3 protein: CASSLLGSGGAGEQFF
J gene: TRBJ2-1
clone size: few
V gene: TRBV5-6
D gene: TRBD2

CDR3 DNA: TGTGCCAGCAGCGGGCAGGGGTTGCAGACCCAGTACTTC
CDR3 protein: CASSGQGLQTQYF
J gene: TRBJ2-5
clone size: -
V gene: TRBV3-1
D gene: -